Listed below are T cell receptor beta chains from one sample, sequenced in a study of shared clonotypes between healthy human individuals. Profiled with immunoSEQ multiplex PCR; TCRdb holds only in-frame clones, not every one. Of around 940,000 clones in the sample, approximately 80% were seen once. The sample taken for sequencing was memory CD4+ T cells sorted from blood. The receptor set was obtained from a man younger than 35 in good health. CDR3s include the opening cysteine and the closing phenylalanine or tryptophan. D genes are given only for firm matches. Size values are once, few and many counts, or a class for expanded clones, and some rows have none.

TRBD2 | TRBJ2-7 | - | TRBV5-4 | TGTGCCAGCAGCCCGGGACTAGCGGGAGGGCTTAGCTACGAGCAGTACTTC | CASSPGLAGGLSYEQYF
TRBD1 | TRBJ2-3 | - | TRBV5-1 | TGCGCCAGCAGCTTGGCGGACAGGGAACAAGGTACGCAGTATTTT | CASSLADREQGTQYF
- | TRBJ2-7 | - | TRBV18 | TGTGCCAGCTCACCACCGACTAACGGATACGAGCAGTACTTC | CASSPPTNGYEQYF
TRBD2 | TRBJ2-3 | - | TRBV2 | TGTGCCAGCAGTTCGTCGCTAGCGGGAGACACAGATACGCAGTATTTT | CASSSSLAGDTDTQYF
- | TRBJ2-7 | - | TRBV12-5 | TGTGCTAGTGGTTTGGTACTGGCAGGCGCCTACGAGCAGTACTTC | CASGLVLAGAYEQYF
TRBD1 | TRBJ1-4 | many | TRBV2 | TGTGCCAGCAGTGGAGGGAAAGGGGGCGAAAAACTGTTTTTT | CASSGGKGGEKLFF
- | TRBJ2-5 | - | TRBV6-1 | TGTGCCAGCAGTCTCGTCCCCCACGTCCAAGAGACCCAGTACTTC | CASSLVPHVQETQYF
TRBD1 | TRBJ1-1 | - | TRBV11-2 | TGTGCCAGCAGCTTAGTAGACAGGGGAAAGAACACTGAAGCTTTCTTT | CASSLVDRGKNTEAFF
- | TRBJ2-7 | - | TRBV18 | TGTGCCAGCTCATCAGGTCGTTCCTACGAGCAGTACTTC | CASSSGRSYEQYF
TRBD1 | TRBJ2-7 | - | TRBV10-3 | TGTGCCATCAGGGACAGGTACGACGAGCAGTACTTC | CAIRDRYDEQYF
- | TRBJ1-5 | few | TRBV7-9 | TGTGCCAGCACCCGGGGGGACCTTCAGCCCCAGCATTTT | CASTRGDLQPQHF
- | TRBJ2-5 | - | TRBV7-2 | TGTGCCAGCAGCTTCGGGCTGGAGACCCAGTACTTC | CASSFGLETQYF
- | TRBJ1-5 | - | TRBV11-3 | TGTGCCAGCAGCTTACCGACGCGCGTGCAGCCCCAGCATTTT | CASSLPTRVQPQHF
- | TRBJ1-2 | many | TRBV5-5 | TGTGCCAGCAGCTTGGAATTTACAGGGATCGGCTACACCTTC | CASSLEFTGIGYTF
- | TRBJ2-5 | - | TRBV6-6 | TGTGCCAGCTCCAAAGAGACAGCACAAGAGACCCAGTACTTC | CASSKETAQETQYF
TRBD1 | TRBJ2-3 | - | TRBV29-1 | TGCAGCGTTGAAGGGACAGGGGATAGCACAGATACGCAGTATTTT | CSVEGTGDSTDTQYF
- | TRBJ1-1 | few | TRBV25-1 | TGTGCCAGCAGTGAAGGGTTCATGGAAGCTTTCTTT | CASSEGFMEAFF
- | TRBJ1-2 | few | TRBV5-4 | TGTGCCAGCAACCGCAATTCCGCATATGGCTACACCTTC | CASNRNSAYGYTF
TRBD1 | TRBJ1-1 | once | TRBV27 | TGTGCCAGCAGTTGGACAGGGACCGAAGCTTTCTTT | CASSWTGTEAFF
TRBD1 | TRBJ2-1 | - | TRBV4-3 | TGCGCCAGCAGCTTGCGACAGGGCGATGAGCAGTTCTTC | CASSLRQGDEQFF
- | TRBJ1-2 | - | TRBV16 | TGTGCCAGCAGCCAATGGGACCCGTCGGGCTACACCTTC | CASSQWDPSGYTF
- | TRBJ1-1 | - | TRBV18 | TGTGCCAGCTCACCACCGGCCATGGGGACTGAAGCTTTCTTT | CASSPPAMGTEAFF
- | TRBJ2-6 | - | TRBV5-4 | TGTGCCAGCAGCCTCCTGGCCTCTGGGGCCAACGTCCTGACTTTC | CASSLLASGANVLTF
TRBD1 | TRBJ1-6 | - | TRBV19 | TGTGCCAGTAGTTCCCGGGACAGGAGGGAAAACCCCCTCCACTTT | CASSSRDRRENPLHF
- | TRBJ2-5 | - | TRBV11-2 | TGTGCCAGCAGCTTAGAAATCCGGGGGCCGAGAGAGACCCAGTACTTC | CASSLEIRGPRETQYF
- | TRBJ1-5 | - | TRBV7-9 | TGTGCCAGCAGCTTAGCTTCAGGGCCCCAGCATTTT | CASSLASGPQHF
TRBD1 | TRBJ1-4 | - | TRBV4-1 | TGCGCCAGCAGCCAACCGGGACAGGGGAACGAAAAACTGTTTTTT | CASSQPGQGNEKLFF